This passage covers 9 T cell receptor beta chains from one sample sequenced in a study of shared clonotypes between healthy human individuals. Some clones are missing from TCRdb's copy, which holds only in-frame ones; the method was immunoSEQ multiplex PCR. This sample has approximately 2,300,000 clones, with around 90% found just once. The source material was naive CD4+ T cells from PBMCs. Subset noted: CD45RA+ positively selected. Every receptor here comes from a young man in good health. Some clones in this sample may be carry-over from other donors' samples.

J is TRBJ1-2 and V is TRBV5-4, with D perhaps TRBD1 (5 bases). Germline lookup yields CDR1 SGHNT and CDR2 YYREEE (reference sequence). V was clipped by 2 bases and J by 4 bases, with 18 bases between them. The CDR3 is 16 residues long. CDR3 in amino acids: CASSFGPQRGTYGYTF. The CDR3 coding sequence is TGTGCCAGCAGCTTCGGACCCCAGCGGGGGACCTATGGCTACACCTTC.

V gene TRBV28 combines with J gene TRBJ1-1, with 7 bases identical to TRBD1. With 6 bases clipped from V and 0 bases from J, the junction kept 10 bases outside the gene matches. The germline V gene encodes CDR1 MDHEN and CDR2 SYDVKM. The CDR3 length is 16 residues. The CDR3 is CASSRLGTVMNTEAFF. The CDR3 DNA follows: TGTGCCAGCAGCCGTCTCGGGACAGTGATGAACACTGAAGCTTTCTTT.

The CDR3 is CASSLLTSTEAFF. CDR3 nucleotides: TGTGCCAGCAGCCTTCTCACGAGCACTGAAGCTTTCTTT. The chain is built from TRBV7-2 and TRBJ1-1, with no clear D. V lost 5 bases to trimming and J lost 4 bases, with 11 bases between them. Germline loops: CDR1 SGHTA, CDR2 FQGNSA. This CDR3 contains 13 residues. The variable domain in full, with the rest retrieved from reference TRBV7-2 and TRBJ1-1, is GAGVSQSPSNKVTEKGKDVELRCDPISGHTALYWYRQSLGQGLEFLIYFQGNSAPDKSGLPSDRFSAERTGGSVSTLTIQRTQQEDSAVYLCASSLLTSTEAFFGQGTRLTVV.

The chain couples TRBV5-4 to TRBJ2-7; possible D gene TRBD1, 6 bases. The length of the CDR3 is 15 residues. Trimming cost V 2 bases and J 2 bases, with 14 bases left between them. Germline assignment: CDR1 SGHNT and CDR2 YYREEE (reference sequence). This chain's CDR3 is CASSFSGTRTYEQYF. DNA for the CDR3: TGTGCCAGCAGCTTTTCCGGGACACGAACCTACGAGCAGTACTTC.

V and J are TRBV19 and TRBJ2-3, with 8 bases lining up with TRBD1. The germline V gene encodes CDR1 LNHDA and CDR2 SQIVND (reference sequence). The length of the CDR3 is 16 residues. V gave up 4 bases and J gave up 1 base; unmatched junction bases: 7. CDR3 loop: CASSTWTGWGTDTQYF. The DNA for the CDR3 is TGTGCCAGTAGTACCTGGACAGGGTGGGGCACAGATACGCAGTATTTT.

The chain recombines TRBV2 with TRBJ2-6; weak D call: TRBD1 (5 bases). V was shortened by 11 bases and J by 0 bases, with 14 bases between the two germline ends. Germline V CDR1 and CDR2: SNHLY, FYNNEI. This CDR3 is 15 amino acids long. DNA for the CDR3: TGTGCCGTACAGGTTCCCAGCTCTGGGGCCAACGTCCTGACTTTC. Amino acid sequence: CAVQVPSSGANVLTF.

The V and J genes are TRBV19 and TRBJ1-3, with a weak D call TRBD1 (5 bases). CDR1 and CDR2 (germline): LNHDA, SQIVND (reference sequence). The CDR3 has 14 amino acids. The V gene lost 8 bases and the J gene lost 0 bases, with 11 bases spanning the gap. CDR3 amino acids: CASSYQGSGNTIYF. As DNA, the CDR3 is TGTGCCAGTTCATATCAGGGCTCTGGAAACACCATATATTTT.

The CDR3 nucleotides are TGTGCCAGCAATGCCGGGACTAGCGGATCCTACAATGAGCAGTTCTTC. As protein: CASNAGTSGSYNEQFF. V usage is TRBV28 and J usage is TRBJ2-1; 11 bases line up with TRBD2. V dropped 7 bases and J dropped 1; count of bases not matched to a gene: 6. The CDR3 consists of 16 residues. Per germline, CDR1 MDHEN and CDR2 SYDVKM. Complete variable domain (other parts from reference TRBV28 and TRBJ2-1): DVKVTQSSRYLVKRTGEKVFLECVQDMDHENMFWYRQDPGLGLRLIYFSYDVKMKEKGDIPEGYSVSREKKERFSLILESASTNQTSMYLCASNAGTSGSYNEQFFGPGTRLTVL.

The chain carries TRBV7-9 and TRBJ2-1, with no clear D. Germline CDR1 SEHNR, CDR2 FQNEAQ (reference sequence). V lost 3 bases, J lost 0 bases, and 6 bases lay in between. This CDR3 has 14 residues. CDR3 region: CASSFRSSYNEQFF. CDR3 coding DNA: TGTGCCAGCAGCTTCCGGAGCTCCTACAATGAGCAGTTCTTC.